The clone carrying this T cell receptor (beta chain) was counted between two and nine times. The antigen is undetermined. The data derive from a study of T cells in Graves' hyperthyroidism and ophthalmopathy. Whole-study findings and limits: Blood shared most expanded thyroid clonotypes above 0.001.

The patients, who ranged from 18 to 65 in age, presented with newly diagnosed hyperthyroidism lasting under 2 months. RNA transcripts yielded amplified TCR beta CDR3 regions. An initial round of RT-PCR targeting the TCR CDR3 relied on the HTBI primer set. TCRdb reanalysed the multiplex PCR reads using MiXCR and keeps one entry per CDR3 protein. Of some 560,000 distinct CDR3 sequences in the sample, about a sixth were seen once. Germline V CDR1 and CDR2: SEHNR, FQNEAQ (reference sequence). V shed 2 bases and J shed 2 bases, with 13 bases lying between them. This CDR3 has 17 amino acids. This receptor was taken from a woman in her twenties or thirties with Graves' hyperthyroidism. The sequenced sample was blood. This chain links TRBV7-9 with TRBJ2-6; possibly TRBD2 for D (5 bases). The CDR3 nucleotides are TGTGCCAGCAGCTTAACCGGGGTCAAACCTGGGGCCAACGTCCTGACTTTC. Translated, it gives CASSLTGVKPGANVLTF.